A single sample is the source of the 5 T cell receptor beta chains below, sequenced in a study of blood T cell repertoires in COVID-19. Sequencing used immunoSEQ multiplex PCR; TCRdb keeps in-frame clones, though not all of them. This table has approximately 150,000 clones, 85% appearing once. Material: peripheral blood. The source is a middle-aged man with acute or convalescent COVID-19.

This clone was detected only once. The CDR3 DNA follows: TGCGCCAGCAGTGAGTCCAGGGGTCCAGATACGCAGTATTTT. As protein: CASSESRGPDTQYF. This chain connects TRBV10-1 to TRBJ2-3, with D perhaps matching TRBD1 (6 bases). Germline V gene data show CDR1 as WNHNN and CDR2 as SYGVQD (reference sequence). Trimming left V 0 bases short and J 4 bases short, with 8 bases between. The CDR3 sequence is 14 residues long.

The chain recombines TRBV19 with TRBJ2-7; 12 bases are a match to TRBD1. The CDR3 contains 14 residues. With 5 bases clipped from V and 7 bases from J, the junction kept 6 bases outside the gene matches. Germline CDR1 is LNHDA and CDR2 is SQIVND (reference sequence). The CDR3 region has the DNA TGTGCCAGTAGTTGGGGACAGGGGGCATGGGAGCAGTACTTC. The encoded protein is CASSWGQGAWEQYF.

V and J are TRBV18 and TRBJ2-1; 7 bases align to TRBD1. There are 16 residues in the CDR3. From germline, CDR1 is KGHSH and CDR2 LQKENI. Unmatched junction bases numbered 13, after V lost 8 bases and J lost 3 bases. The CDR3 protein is CASRTFRDSVYNEQFF. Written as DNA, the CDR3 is TGTGCCAGCCGTACGTTCCGGGACAGCGTCTACAATGAGCAGTTCTTC. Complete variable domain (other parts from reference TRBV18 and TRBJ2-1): NAGVMQNPRHLVRRRGQEARLRCSPMKGHSHVYWYRQLPEEGLKFMVYLQKENIIDESGMPKERFSAEFPKEGPSILRIQQVVRGDSAAYFCASRTFRDSVYNEQFFGPGTRLTVL.

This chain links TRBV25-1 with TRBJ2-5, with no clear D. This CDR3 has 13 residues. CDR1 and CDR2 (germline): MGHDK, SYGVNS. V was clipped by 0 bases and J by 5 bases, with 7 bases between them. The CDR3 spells CASSEYSVETQYF. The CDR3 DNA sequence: TGTGCCAGCAGTGAATATTCGGTGGAGACCCAGTACTTC.

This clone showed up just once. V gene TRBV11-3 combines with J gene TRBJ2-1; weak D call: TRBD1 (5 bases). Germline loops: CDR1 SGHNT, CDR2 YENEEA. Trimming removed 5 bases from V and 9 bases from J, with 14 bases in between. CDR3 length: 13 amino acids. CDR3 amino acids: CASSPGWGVEQFF. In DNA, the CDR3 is TGTGCCAGCAGCCCAGGGTGGGGTGTTGAGCAGTTCTTC.